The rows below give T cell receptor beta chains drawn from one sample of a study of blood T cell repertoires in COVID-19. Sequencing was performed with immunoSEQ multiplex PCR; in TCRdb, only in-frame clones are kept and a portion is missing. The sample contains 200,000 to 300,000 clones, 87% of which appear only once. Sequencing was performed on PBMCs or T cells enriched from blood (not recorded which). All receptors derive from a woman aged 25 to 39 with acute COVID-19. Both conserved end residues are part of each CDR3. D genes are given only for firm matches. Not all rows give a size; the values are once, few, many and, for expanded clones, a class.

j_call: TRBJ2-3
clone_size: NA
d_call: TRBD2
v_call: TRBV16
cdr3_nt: TGTGCCAGCAGCCACCTCCAGCGGGGGGCAGGCACAGATACGCAGTATTTT
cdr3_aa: CASSHLQRGAGTDTQYF

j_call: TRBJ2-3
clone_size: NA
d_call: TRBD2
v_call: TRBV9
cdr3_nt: TGTGCCAGCAGCGTAGCTAGCGGCAAAGATACGCAGTATTTT
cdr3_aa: CASSVASGKDTQYF

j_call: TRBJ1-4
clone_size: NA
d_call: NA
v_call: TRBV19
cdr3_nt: TGTGCCAGTAGTTCATATACGGGTCTGGAGGAAAAACTGTTTTTT
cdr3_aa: CASSSYTGLEEKLFF

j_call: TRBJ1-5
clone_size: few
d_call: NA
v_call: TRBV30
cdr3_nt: TGTGCCTGGAGGGCTCTGGGGGCAGACAATCAGCCCCAGCATTTT
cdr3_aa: CAWRALGADNQPQHF

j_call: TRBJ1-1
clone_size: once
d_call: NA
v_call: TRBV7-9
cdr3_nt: TGTGCCAGCAGCCCTGATGCAGGGTATAACACTGAAGCTTTCTTT
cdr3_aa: CASSPDAGYNTEAFF

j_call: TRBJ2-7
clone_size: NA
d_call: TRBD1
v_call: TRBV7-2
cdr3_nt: TGTGCCAGCAGCCAGGGGACAGGGGTAGGCTACGAGCAGTACTTC
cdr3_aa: CASSQGTGVGYEQYF

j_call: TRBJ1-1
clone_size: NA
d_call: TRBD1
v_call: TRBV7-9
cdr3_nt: TGTGCCAGCAGCCCCCGGGACAGTCCTAACACTGAAGCTTTCTTT
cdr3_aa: CASSPRDSPNTEAFF

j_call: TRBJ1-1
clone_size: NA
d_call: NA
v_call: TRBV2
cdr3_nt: TGTGCCAGCCACAGGGATTTGAAAACTGAAGCTTTCTTT
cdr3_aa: CASHRDLKTEAFF

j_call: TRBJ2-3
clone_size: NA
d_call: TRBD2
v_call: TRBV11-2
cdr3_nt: TGTGCCAGCAGCTCACTATCTAAGCGGGACCCAGATACGCAGTATTTT
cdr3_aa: CASSSLSKRDPDTQYF

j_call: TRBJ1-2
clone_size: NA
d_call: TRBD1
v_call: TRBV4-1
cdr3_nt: TGCGCCAGCAGCCAAGTTGGGGACAGGGGGAACTATGGCTACACCTTC
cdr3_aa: CASSQVGDRGNYGYTF

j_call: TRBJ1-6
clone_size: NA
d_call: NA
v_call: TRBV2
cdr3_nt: TGTGCCAGCAGTGAATCCGGACAGTTTGGACCCCTCCACTTT
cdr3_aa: CASSESGQFGPLHF

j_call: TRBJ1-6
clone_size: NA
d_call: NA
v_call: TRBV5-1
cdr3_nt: TGCGCCAGCAGCTTGTTCAGGGAGGATTCACCCCTCCACTTT
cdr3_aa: CASSLFREDSPLHF

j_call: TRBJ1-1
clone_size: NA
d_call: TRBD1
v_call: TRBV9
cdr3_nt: TGTGCCAGCAGCGGGACAGGGGGGTTGAACACTGAAGCTTTCTTT
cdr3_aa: CASSGTGGLNTEAFF

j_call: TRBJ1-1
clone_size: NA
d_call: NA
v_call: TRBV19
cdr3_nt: TGTGCCTCTAAGCAGGGGTTGAACACTGAAGCTTTCTTT
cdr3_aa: CASKQGLNTEAFF

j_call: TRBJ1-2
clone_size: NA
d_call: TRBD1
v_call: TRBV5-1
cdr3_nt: TGCGCCAGCAGCTTGGGACAGGGCAACTATGGCTACACCTTC
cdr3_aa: CASSLGQGNYGYTF

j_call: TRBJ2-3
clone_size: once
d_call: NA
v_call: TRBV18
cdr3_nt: TGTGCCAGCTCACCCCTGGCAGGGCAGATAGATACGCAGTATTTT
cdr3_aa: CASSPLAGQIDTQYF

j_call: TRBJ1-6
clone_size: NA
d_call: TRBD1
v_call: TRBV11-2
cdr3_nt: TGTGCCAGCAGCCACCCCCAGGGGACAGGGGCATTAAATTCACCCCTCCACTTT
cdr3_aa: CASSHPQGTGALNSPLHF

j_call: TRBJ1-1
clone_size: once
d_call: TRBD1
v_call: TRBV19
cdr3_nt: TGTGCCAGTAATCCGGACAGGGGTAGCACTGAAGCTTTCTTT
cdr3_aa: CASNPDRGSTEAFF

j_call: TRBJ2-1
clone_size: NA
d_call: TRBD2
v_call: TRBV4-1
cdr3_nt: TGCGCCAGCAGCCAAGAAGGGACTAGCGGGGGGCGAAGCTCGCGGTTCTTC
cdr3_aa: CASSQEGTSGGRSSRFF

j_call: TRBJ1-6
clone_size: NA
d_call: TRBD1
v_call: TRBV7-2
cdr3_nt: TGTGCCAGCAGCTTATACAGGGGACAGGGAAATTCACCCCTCCACTTT
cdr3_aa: CASSLYRGQGNSPLHF

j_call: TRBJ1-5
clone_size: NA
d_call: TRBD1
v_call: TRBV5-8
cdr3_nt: TGTGCCAGCAGCCGGGGACAGGCTACTCTCCAGCCCCAGCATTTT
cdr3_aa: CASSRGQATLQPQHF

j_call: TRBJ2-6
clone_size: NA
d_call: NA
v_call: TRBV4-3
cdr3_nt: TGCGCCAGCAGCCAAGCAGGTAGTCACTCTGGGGCCAACGTCCTGACTTTC
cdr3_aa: CASSQAGSHSGANVLTF

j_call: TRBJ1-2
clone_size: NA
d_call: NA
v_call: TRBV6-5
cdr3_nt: TGTGCCAGCAGCGCACTGGACGCGGGCTATGGCTACACCTTC
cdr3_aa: CASSALDAGYGYTF

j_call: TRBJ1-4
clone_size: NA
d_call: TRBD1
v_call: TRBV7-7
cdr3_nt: TGTGCTAGCAGCTCCGGGACAGATCCTGAGCAACTCGGACTGTTTTTT
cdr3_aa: CASSSGTDPEQLGLFF

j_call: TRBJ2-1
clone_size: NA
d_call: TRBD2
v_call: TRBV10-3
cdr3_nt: TGTGCCATCAGTGAGTCGCAGCGGGGGAATGAGCAGTTCTTC
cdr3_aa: CAISESQRGNEQFF

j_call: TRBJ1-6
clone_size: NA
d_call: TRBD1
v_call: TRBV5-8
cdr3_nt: TGTGCCAGCAGACCCGGGACAGGGGATTCACCCCTCCACTTT
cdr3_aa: CASRPGTGDSPLHF

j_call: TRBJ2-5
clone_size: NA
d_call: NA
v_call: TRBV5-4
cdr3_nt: TGTGCCAGCAGCTCGTGGACAGCACCACAAGAGACCCAGTACTTC
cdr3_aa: CASSSWTAPQETQYF

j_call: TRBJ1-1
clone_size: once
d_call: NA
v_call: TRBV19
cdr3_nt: TGTGCCAGTAGTCCCGAGGGGGGGCTCACTGAAGCTTTCTTT
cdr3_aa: CASSPEGGLTEAFF

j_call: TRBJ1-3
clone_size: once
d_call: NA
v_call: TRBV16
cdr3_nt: TGTGCCAGCAGCCAAAGGAGTCTCAAAAGTGTGAGAAACACCATATATTTT
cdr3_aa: CASSQRSLKSVRNTIYF

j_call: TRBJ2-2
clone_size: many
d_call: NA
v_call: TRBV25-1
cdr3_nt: TGTGCCAGCAGTGAATCCGGGGAAACCGGGGAGCTGTTTTTT
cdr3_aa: CASSESGETGELFF

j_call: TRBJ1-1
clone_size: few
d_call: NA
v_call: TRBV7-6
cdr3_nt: TGTGCCAGCAGCTTAGTACAGGGCAATGTGAACACTGAAGCTTTCTTT
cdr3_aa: CASSLVQGNVNTEAFF

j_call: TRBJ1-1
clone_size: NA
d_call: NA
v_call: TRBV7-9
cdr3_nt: TGTGCCAGCAGCTCCCCGAGGCACGGTGAAGCTTTCTTT
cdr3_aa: CASSSPRHGEAFF

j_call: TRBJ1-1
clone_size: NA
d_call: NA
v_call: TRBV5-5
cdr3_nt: TGTGCCAGCAGCTTGGCCAGGGCAGATAACACTGAAGCTTTCTTT
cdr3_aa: CASSLARADNTEAFF

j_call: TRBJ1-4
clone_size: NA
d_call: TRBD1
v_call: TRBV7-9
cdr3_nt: TGTGCCAGCAGCTATCCGGACAGGGCGGTTCCAACTAATGAAAAACTGTTTTTT
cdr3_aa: CASSYPDRAVPTNEKLFF

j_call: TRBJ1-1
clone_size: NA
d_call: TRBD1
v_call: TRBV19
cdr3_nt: TGTGCCACCATGGACAGGGGCTATTCTGGAGCTTTCTTT
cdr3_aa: CATMDRGYSGAFF

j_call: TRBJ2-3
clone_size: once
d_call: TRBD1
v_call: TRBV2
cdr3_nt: TGTGCCAGATCGACAGGGGGGGAAGTAGATACGCAGTATTTT
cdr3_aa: CARSTGGEVDTQYF

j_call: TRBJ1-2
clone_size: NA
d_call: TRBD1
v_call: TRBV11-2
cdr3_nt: TGTGCCAGCAGCCAGGGACAGGGGGCTGCTGGCTACACCTTC
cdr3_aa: CASSQGQGAAGYTF

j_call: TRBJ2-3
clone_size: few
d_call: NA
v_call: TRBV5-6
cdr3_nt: TGTGCCAGCAGCTTGGGGACAACAGAGCAGTATTTT
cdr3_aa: CASSLGTTEQYF

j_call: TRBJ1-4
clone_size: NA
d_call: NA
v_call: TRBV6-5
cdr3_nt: TGTGCCAGCAGTTACTCGCAGGAAGCAACTAATGAAAAACTGTTTTTT
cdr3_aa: CASSYSQEATNEKLFF